This entry concerns a single T cell receptor (beta chain). Which antigen it targets is not known. Qualities for individual bases were not recorded, and no much larger clone is one base off. Based on the germline V gene, the CDR1 and CDR2 sequences are WSHSY and SAAADI. Relative to germline, V is 8 bases shorter and J is 3 bases shorter, with 10 bases between their ends. From its cysteine to its phenylalanine, the CDR3 spans 12 amino acids. Only the CDR3 region is kept as DNA, spanning 36 bases read in frame from base 1. A multiplex PCR system amplified the TCR beta CDR3 region, with a first 10-cycle round using 32 V-gene forward and 13 J-gene reverse primers. The first PCR round used a QIAGEN Multiplex PCR Kit, and the primer sequences were filed in Chinese patent CN105087789A. In a second PCR round, Illumina universal primers were added with the Phusion High-Fidelity PCR Kit. Paired-end sequencing of TCR libraries was carried out on the Illumina HiSeq X Ten platform at a read length of 151 bp. As for how the authors treated the data: Cutadapt was used to discard reads without multiplex PCR primers, PEAR merged the read pairs, and MiXCR with default settings called the CDR3 regions. Repertoire diversity was assessed by Shannon entropy, and clonality was calculated as one minus the Shannon entropy divided by the ln of the count of productive unique sequences. Clonotypes at a frequency of at least 0.5% were defined as dominant or high-frequency T-cell clones. The public reads were quality trimmed at Q25 with fastp and then assembled into clones with MiXCR by TCRdb, keeping productive beta chains. Records with the same CDR3 protein are collapsed into one entry carrying the most frequent genes and DNA. These V and J calls are TCRdb output, not the study's own analysis. This sample lists tens of thousands of distinct CDR3 sequences; 25% to 35% were detected once. The ten largest clones add up to about 3.7% of the sample.

The data derive from a study of immune heterogeneity within non-small cell lung tumors (dated by TCRdb to 2016 to 2019). With regard to the full study: By histology, the tumors were a few squamous cell carcinomas, around nine non-squamous carcinomas and 1 tumor not otherwise specified. To examine intratumoral immune heterogeneity, the study used whole-exome sequencing, RNA-seq and TCR beta repertoire sequencing on multiple spatially distinct regions of each NSCLC tumor. Transcriptome data were available for just roughly 40 loci from about 13 patients, whereas TCR repertoire analysis spanned approximately 57 tumor loci from fewer than 17 patients. Neoantigen binding to each patient's HLA alleles was predicted with netMHCpan-3.0 for mutant peptides of 8 to 11 amino acids.

Beyond this particular receptor, the publication reports: A statistically significant but moderate positive correlation (R 0.3 to 0.4) was observed between local T-cell repertoire clonality and local tumor mutational burden. Within a patient, the same dominant CDR3B clonotypes appeared at multiple loci, but different tumor locations also contained unique high-frequency clones. High-frequency TCR beta clonotypes were largely distinct between individual patients.

For the TCR template, genomic DNA was extracted from bulk tumor tissue, and around 600 ng of gDNA was amplified for each sample. Multiple biopsies per primary tumor were taken during surgery, spaced as far apart as possible within the tumor mass. Patients in the study cohort, which was described as untreated, were newly diagnosed NSCLC cases going through curative surgery. Donors were about 14 newly diagnosed non-small cell lung cancer patients undergoing surgery with curative intent. Resected tumor masses were reviewed by two independent pathologists. Only DNA and RNA samples of high quality went on to sequencing.

Source material: lung tumor tissue. This chain is built from TRBV10-2 and TRBJ1-1; TRBD1 could be the D gene, as 5 bases match. The receptor's source is a man aged 40-49 years with non-small cell lung cancer. The DNA sequence reads TGCGCCAGCGGGGGTCTGTACACTGAAGCTTTCTTT. It is translated as CASGGLYTEAFF.